A single sample gave rise to the 26 T cell receptor beta chains below, sequenced in a study of blood T cells in healthy people across ages (dated by TCRdb to between 2014 and 2016). The library was built by means of 5' RACE. Data came from an Illumina HiSeq 2500. A second PCR of about 6 to 11 cycles was performed with a sample-barcoded 5' primer and a J-beta primer mix. Using fastp trimming at Q25 and MiXCR clonotype assembly, TCRdb reanalyzed the public sequencing data and kept in-frame beta chains. For every CDR3 protein sequence, its rows merge into one entry that carries the most common genes and DNA. The sample table lists about 930,000 distinct CDR3 sequences, roughly 28% of them with a count of one. The ten biggest clones cover more than 8.5% of the sample. Separately, the same data were catalogued under a study of T cells of mothers and their children.

Sequencing input: blood. These receptors were collected from a woman between 35 and 50 years old in good health.

This clonotype was observed a handful of times. The rearrangement links TRBV5-1 to TRBJ1-4; D call uncertain. Per the germline V gene, CDR1 is SGHRS and CDR2 is YFSETQ. Trimming cost V 1 base and J 1 base, with 11 bases left between them. The CDR3 runs 16 residues. CDR3 in amino acids: CASSLSGRGTNEKLFF. CDR3 bases: TGCGCCAGCAGCTTGAGTGGTCGAGGAACTAATGAAAAACTGTTTTTT.

The table lists this clonotype with a few counts. V gene TRBV19 combines with J gene TRBJ1-5; 8 bases align to TRBD1. The CDR3 length is 16 residues. Losses at the gene ends were 3 bases for V and 3 bases for J; bases not matched to a gene: 7. CDR1 and CDR2 from the germline V gene are LNHDA and SQIVND (reference sequence). The CDR3 sequence: CASSIGTGRVNQPQHF. The CDR3 bases are TGTGCCAGTAGTATTGGGACAGGCCGAGTCAATCAGCCCCAGCATTTT.

This clonotype was recorded once. Just one base apart from a much larger clone, this may be a read error. This rearrangement joins TRBV12-3 or TRBV12-4 to TRBJ2-5; perhaps TRBD1 as D (5 bases). The CDR3 is made up of 14 amino acids. V was clipped by 5 bases and J by 11 bases, with 21 bases between them. The CDR3 DNA follows: TGTGCCAGCAGTACAGGTAGCTCCTACAATGAGCAGTACTTC. This codes for CASSTGSSYNEQYF.

V and J are TRBV9 and TRBJ2-2, with a possible D match to TRBD2 (5 bases). Germline V gives CDR1 SGDLS, CDR2 YYNGEE. Trimming stripped 0 bases from V and 2 bases from J, with 8 bases between. CDR3 size: 15 residues. The chain's CDR3 is CASSVASGNTGELFF. The CDR3 coding sequence is TGTGCCAGCAGCGTAGCCAGCGGAAACACCGGGGAGCTGTTTTTT.

This clonotype has a count of ten or more. The chain recombines TRBV6-5 with TRBJ2-3, with D possibly TRBD2 on 6 matching bases. Per the germline V gene, CDR1 is MNHEY and CDR2 is SVGAGI. This CDR3 comprises 16 residues. V gave up 6 bases and J gave up 3 bases, with 19 bases separating them. The CDR3 protein is CASRRAGSLRTDTQYF. CDR3 nucleotide sequence: TGTGCCAGCAGAAGGGCGGGGAGTCTTAGGACAGATACGCAGTATTTT.

The chain combines TRBV12-3 or TRBV12-4 with TRBJ1-2, with a possible D match to TRBD1 (6 bases). CDR3 length equals 15 residues. Between the trimmed V and J ends, which lost 7 bases and 1 base, there was a span of 16 bases. This CDR3 is CASNPGERHNYGYTF. CDR3 nucleotides: TGTGCCAGCAACCCAGGGGAGAGACATAACTATGGCTACACCTTC.

There are many counts of this clonotype. J is TRBJ2-1 and V is TRBV29-1; 8 positions agree with TRBD1. Germline values: CDR1 SQVTM, CDR2 ANQGSEA. J gave up 2 bases and V 5 bases, and 8 bases lay outside the gene matches. The CDR3 totals 15 residues. The CDR3 DNA follows: TGCAGCGTTAGTATAGGACAGGGAGCCTACAATGAGCAGTTCTTC. Its translation: CSVSIGQGAYNEQFF.

This clonotype came up many times. J is TRBJ1-1 and V is TRBV12-3 or TRBV12-4; possibly TRBD1 for D (5 bases). CDR3 length equals 14 residues. V lost 3 bases and J 0 bases, leaving 8 bases between the germline ends. The CDR3 spells CASSLGGMNTEAFF. In DNA, the CDR3 is TGTGCCAGCAGTTTGGGGGGAATGAACACTGAAGCTTTCTTT.

This clonotype occurred a few times. This chain connects TRBV28 to TRBJ2-3, with 8 bases lining up with TRBD2. The CDR3 is 14 residues long. V was clipped by 5 bases and J by 11 bases; unmatched bases: 12. Germline CDR1 reads MDHEN; CDR2 reads SYDVKM. CDR3 loop: CASSRGLAGGGQYF. The CDR3 DNA reads as TGTGCCAGCAGTAGGGGCCTCGCCGGGGGGGGGCAGTATTTT. The whole variable domain, remainder taken from reference TRBV28 and TRBJ2-3, is DVKVTQSSRYLVKRTGEKVFLECVQDMDHENMFWYRQDPGLGLRLIYFSYDVKMKEKGDIPEGYSVSREKKERFSLILESASTNQTSMYLCASSRGLAGGGQYFGPGTRLTVL.

This clonotype has only a few counts. This chain uses TRBV5-1 with TRBJ2-3; D perhaps matches TRBD2 (6 bases). CDR1 is SGHRS and CDR2 is YFSETQ in the germline V gene. This CDR3 has 11 amino acids. The germline V and J ends were trimmed by 2 bases and 12 bases, with 10 bases remaining between them. DNA for the CDR3: TGCGCCAGCAGCTTTGGGGGGTCACAGTATTTT. It translates to CASSFGGSQYF.

This rearrangement joins TRBV20-1 to TRBJ2-1, with 9 bases matching TRBD2. The CDR3 has 16 amino acids. Germline CDR1 and CDR2: DFQATT and SNEGSKA (reference sequence). Trimming cost V 2 bases and J 10 bases; bases outside gene matches: 15. Here the CDR3 reads CSARKEAGGLSYEQFF. CDR3 bases: TGCAGTGCTAGAAAGGAAGCGGGGGGCCTCTCCTACGAGCAGTTCTTC.

This chain connects TRBV20-1 to TRBJ1-2; no clear D. CDR1 and CDR2 (germline): DFQATT, SNEGSKA (reference sequence). The length of the CDR3 is 13 residues. The germline V and J ends were trimmed by 6 bases and 2 bases, with 13 bases remaining between them. The CDR3 bases are TGCAGTGCCGTGTCTACAGTGAACTATGGCTACACCTTC. It translates to CSAVSTVNYGYTF.

Remarks on this clonotype: A single base separates this from a much larger clone, so it may be a read error. The chain uses TRBV7-2 and TRBJ2-5; D is unresolved. Germline V gene sequence: CDR1 SGHTA, CDR2 FQGNSA. Trimming pared 2 bases from V and 13 bases from J, leaving 26 bases between. The CDR3 is made up of 16 amino acids. CDR3 protein: CASSLPHSFPSYERYF. The DNA of the CDR3 is TGTGCCAGCAGCTTACCCCATAGTTTCCCCTCCTACGAGCGGTACTTC.

This clonotype was counted only a few times. The rearrangement uses TRBV5-5 and TRBJ2-2; TRBD1 matches 8 bases. The germline V gene has CDR1 SGHKS and CDR2 YYEKEE (reference sequence). The CDR3 contains 15 residues. V was clipped by 0 bases and J by 4 bases; unmatched bases: 2. The CDR3 sequence: CASSLAGQATGELFF. CDR3 in DNA: TGTGCCAGCAGCTTGGCGGGACAGGCCACCGGGGAGCTGTTTTTT.

A few counts support this clonotype. The gene calls are TRBV7-2 and TRBJ2-5, with 7 bases that match TRBD1. The ends lost 5 bases at V and 7 bases at J; junction bases unmatched: 4. CDR1 and CDR2 from the germline V gene are SGHTA and FQGNSA. This CDR3 has 12 amino acids. The CDR3 DNA follows: TGTGCCAGCAGCCCCAGGACAGGGACCCAGTACTTC. Translated, it gives CASSPRTGTQYF.

This clonotype occurred a few times. The chain combines TRBV27 with TRBJ2-7; 8 nucleotides agree with TRBD2. CDR3 length equals 16 residues. V lost 4 bases and J lost 0; bases outside the gene matches: 8. Germline V gene data show CDR1 as MNHEY and CDR2 as SMNVEV (reference sequence). The chain's CDR3 is CASSYQRGPSSYEQYF. CDR3 sequence (DNA): TGTGCCAGCAGTTACCAGCGGGGGCCGTCCTCCTACGAGCAGTACTTC.

J is TRBJ1-5 and V is TRBV12-3 or TRBV12-4; tentative D call: TRBD1 (6 bases). V was trimmed by 3 bases and J by 5 bases, leaving 14 bases between them. The CDR3 contains 15 residues. Written as DNA, the CDR3 is TGTGCCAGCAGTTTGGTGGGCAGGGGCCATCAGCCCCAGCATTTT. Translated, it gives CASSLVGRGHQPQHF.

The chain joins TRBV20-1 to TRBJ2-2; D is unresolved. The germline V and J ends were trimmed by 5 bases and 7 bases, with 8 bases remaining between them. The CDR3 is made up of 11 amino acids. Germline CDR1 DFQATT, CDR2 SNEGSKA (reference sequence). CDR3 sequence: CSAPLLGELFF. CDR3 coding DNA: TGCAGTGCTCCTCTACTCGGGGAGCTGTTTTTT.

This clonotype appeared many times. The chain couples TRBV29-1 to TRBJ2-1; 7 bases are a match to TRBD1. Per germline, CDR1 SQVTM and CDR2 ANQGSEA. The CDR3 is made up of 11 amino acids. V trimming: 6 bases; J trimming: 9 bases; junction bases outside the gene matches: 5. Written as DNA, the CDR3 is TGCAGCGTCAACAGGGGAGCTGAGCAGTTCTTC. This encodes CSVNRGAEQFF.

The chain joins TRBV20-1 to TRBJ2-5; TRBD2 might be the D (6 bases). The CDR3 covers 12 residues. Trimming took 5 bases from V and 3 from J, leaving 10 bases between them. CDR1 and CDR2 (germline): DFQATT, SNEGSKA (reference sequence). The CDR3 region has the DNA TGCAGTGCTGGACTAAAAAAAGAGACCCAGTACTTC. It is translated as CSAGLKKETQYF.

The chain has TRBV12-3 or TRBV12-4 and TRBJ2-5; D may be TRBD1 (6 bases). V shed 5 bases and J shed 2 bases, with 15 bases lying between them. The CDR3 spans 15 residues. The CDR3 nucleotides read TGTGCCAGCAGTCTTATGGGACACCTGCAAGAGACCCAGTACTTC. Translation: CASSLMGHLQETQYF.

This clonotype came up many times. The chain recombines TRBV5-1 with TRBJ1-4, with a tentative D call TRBD1 (6 bases). Trimming took off 2 bases at V and 3 bases at J, with 11 bases between the two ends. The CDR3 is 15 residues long. Germline V lookup: CDR1 SGHRS, CDR2 YFSETQ. CDR3 region: CASSFGRGANEKLFF. The DNA for the CDR3 is TGCGCCAGCAGCTTTGGCAGGGGTGCTAATGAAAAACTGTTTTTT.

This clonotype was seen repeatedly, ten times or more. The chain couples TRBV7-2 to TRBJ1-5, with a possible D match to TRBD1 (6 bases). This CDR3 contains 16 residues. In germline, CDR1 is SGHTA, CDR2 FQGNSA. Between the trimmed V and J ends, which lost 5 bases and 4 bases, there was a span of 18 bases. The CDR3 sequence is CASSLSGGTTNQPQHF. The CDR3 region has the DNA TGTGCCAGCAGCCTTTCCGGGGGGACAACTAATCAGCCCCAGCATTTT.

This clonotype was seen repeatedly, ten times or more. The chain combines TRBV5-1 with TRBJ2-1, with a possible D match to TRBD1 (5 bases). The germline V and J ends were trimmed by 4 bases and 4 bases, with 12 bases remaining between them. Germline V gene lookup returns CDR1 SGHRS and CDR2 YFSETQ. The length of the CDR3 is 14 residues. The CDR3 reads CASSQQEAYNEQFF. In DNA, the CDR3 is TGCGCCAGCAGCCAACAGGAAGCTTACAATGAGCAGTTCTTC.

This clonotype was counted only a few times. V is TRBV28 and J is TRBJ2-2; D gene unclear. The CDR3 has 16 amino acids. Between the trimmed V and J ends, which lost 3 bases and 5 bases, there was a span of 16 bases. The germline V gene encodes CDR1 MDHEN and CDR2 SYDVKM. The CDR3 loop reads CASSLVGIQRTGELFF. CDR3 bases: TGTGCCAGCAGTTTGGTCGGTATCCAGAGGACCGGGGAGCTGTTTTTT.

The chain has TRBV19 and TRBJ1-2, with 9 positions matching TRBD1. Trimming took 5 bases from V and 4 from J; bases not matched to a gene: 8. The CDR3 has 15 amino acids. Germline lookup yields CDR1 LNHDA and CDR2 SQIVND (reference sequence). As DNA, the CDR3 is TGTGCCAGTAGTCTAACAGGGGGCGCCTCCTATGGCTACACCTTC. Amino acids: CASSLTGGASYGYTF.